One sample yielded the 6 T cell receptor beta chains listed below, sequenced in a study of blood T cell repertoires in COVID-19. Clones were sequenced by immunoSEQ multiplex PCR, and TCRdb holds only the in-frame ones, with some missing. This table has about 320,000 clones, 65% to 90% appearing once. Sequenced sample: PBMCs or T cells enriched from blood (not recorded which). The receptors derive from a woman aged 18-30 years who had recovered from COVID-19.

This chain links TRBV10-1 with TRBJ2-5, with 10 bases fitting TRBD2. V dropped 3 bases and J dropped 5; count of bases not matched to a gene: 6. Germline V lookup: CDR1 WNHNN, CDR2 SYGVQD (reference sequence). The CDR3 sequence is 15 residues long. The CDR3 sequence is CASSDEREGSETQYF. Here the CDR3 DNA reads TGCGCCAGCAGTGATGAGCGGGAGGGTAGCGAGACCCAGTACTTC.

The V call is TRBV5-1, the J call TRBJ1-2; possibly TRBD1 for D (5 bases). Germline-derived CDR1 and CDR2 are SGHRS and YFSETQ. Trimming pared 3 bases from V and 7 bases from J, leaving 13 bases between. This CDR3 spans 13 amino acids. The CDR3 nucleotides read TGCGCCAGCAGCTCCGACACCCAGGGTGGCTACACCTTC. It encodes CASSSDTQGGYTF.

V gene TRBV7-3 combines with J gene TRBJ2-7; 10 positions agree with TRBD1. The CDR3 runs to 15 residues. Unmatched junction bases numbered 6, after V lost 3 bases and J lost 4 bases. Germline CDR1 and CDR2: SGHTA and FQGTGA. CDR3 bases: TGTGCCAGCAGCTTTGATGCGGGACAGGGGTACGAGCAGTACTTC. This codes for CASSFDAGQGYEQYF. The full variable domain, completed using reference TRBV7-3 and TRBJ2-7, is GAGVSQTPSNKVTEKGKYVELRCDPISGHTALYWYRQSLGQGPEFLIYFQGTGAADDSGLPNDRFFAVRPEGSVSTLKIQRTERGDSAVYLCASSFDAGQGYEQYFGPGTRLTVT.

J is TRBJ1-2 and V is TRBV7-9, with 7 bases identical to TRBD1. Germline CDR1 SEHNR, CDR2 FQNEAQ (reference sequence). V was pared by 10 bases and J by 2 bases, with 7 bases of the junction left unmatched. The CDR3 spans 13 residues. CDR3 loop: CATSTGSNYGYTF. The DNA of the CDR3 is TGTGCCACCTCGACAGGGTCGAACTATGGCTACACCTTC.

This rearrangement joins TRBV5-1 to TRBJ2-1; TRBD2 agrees at 11 bases. The CDR3 contains 18 residues. J gave up 2 bases and V 0 bases, and 7 bases lay outside the gene matches. Germline-derived CDR1 and CDR2 are SGHRS and YFSETQ. CDR3 region: CASSLGLAGGTPYNEQFF. As DNA, the CDR3 is TGCGCCAGCAGCTTGGGGCTAGCGGGAGGCACCCCCTACAATGAGCAGTTCTTC.

The genes are TRBV10-1 and TRBJ1-1; tentatively, D is TRBD1 (6 bases). Germline V gives CDR1 WNHNN, CDR2 SYGVQD (reference sequence). V was shortened by 9 bases and J by 1 base, with 18 bases between the two germline ends. CDR3 length: 15 amino acids. The CDR3 region has the DNA TGCGCCAGGCAGAATTTTGACAGGTCGAACACTGAAGCTTTCTTT. As protein: CARQNFDRSNTEAFF.